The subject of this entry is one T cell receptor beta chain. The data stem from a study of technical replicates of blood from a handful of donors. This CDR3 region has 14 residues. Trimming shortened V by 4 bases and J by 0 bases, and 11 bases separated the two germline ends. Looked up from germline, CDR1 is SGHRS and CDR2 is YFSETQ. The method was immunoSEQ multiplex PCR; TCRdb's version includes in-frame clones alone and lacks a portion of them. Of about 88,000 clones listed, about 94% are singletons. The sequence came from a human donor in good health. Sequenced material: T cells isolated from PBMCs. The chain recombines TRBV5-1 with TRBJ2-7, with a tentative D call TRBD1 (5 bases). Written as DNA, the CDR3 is TGCGCCAGCAGCAGCAGGGATCGCTCCTACGAGCAGTACTTC. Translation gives CASSSRDRSYEQYF.